This is a list of T cell receptor beta chains from one sample in a study of regulatory T cells in long-lasting Graves disease. TCRdb reprocessed the multiplex PCR reads with MiXCR, giving one entry per CDR3 protein. The sample has 600,000 to 850,000 distinct CDR3 sequences, 25% to 35% seen once. Sequencing was performed on peripheral blood mononuclear cells (PBMCs), taken when the disease was refractory, from a patient treated with antithyroid drugs. These TCRs come from a female donor with Graves disease. Each CDR3 is given with its conserved first and last residue. A D gene is named only where the DNA matches it firmly. Some rows mark clone size as missing; the rest say once, few, many or name a class of expanded clone.

abundance,v_gene,j_gene,d_gene,CDR3aa,CDR3nt
.,TRBV5-5,TRBJ1-2,.,CASSLLGAGYTF,TGTGCCAGCAGCTTGCTAGGGGCTGGCTACACCTTC
.,TRBV6-2/TRBV6-3,TRBJ2-7,TRBD2,CASSEWALAGGDYEQYF,TGTGCCAGCAGTGAATGGGCACTAGCGGGTGGAGATTACGAGCAGTACTTC
few,TRBV9,TRBJ2-1,TRBD2,CASSLRTSGAYNEQFF,TGTGCCAGCAGCCTCCGGACTAGCGGGGCATACAATGAGCAGTTCTTC
few,TRBV20-1,TRBJ2-4,.,CSARDPGADKGDINQYF,TGCAGTGCTAGAGATCCGGGGGCGGACAAGGGGGACATCAATCAGTACTTC
.,TRBV2,TRBJ1-2,.,CASSEVPSNYGYTF,TGTGCCAGCAGTGAAGTACCATCTAACTATGGCTACACCTTC
many,TRBV28,TRBJ2-6,.,CASRDPGANVLTF,TGTGCCAGCAGGGACCCTGGGGCCAACGTCCTGACTTTC
.,TRBV5-1,TRBJ1-1,.,CASSLGAGMAFF,TGCGCCAGCAGCTTGGGCGCGGGGATGGCTTTCTTT
.,TRBV12-3/TRBV12-4,TRBJ1-5,.,CASSSGSGAPQHF,TGTGCCAGCAGCTCAGGGAGTGGGGCGCCCCAGCATTTT
.,TRBV11-2,TRBJ2-2,TRBD1,CASSTGVRTGELFF,TGTGCCAGCAGTACAGGGGTGAGGACCGGGGAGCTGTTTTTT
.,TRBV7-9,TRBJ2-7,.,CASSLRTLQGLTYEQYF,TGTGCCAGCAGCTTACGCACCCTGCAGGGGCTAACCTACGAGCAGTACTTC
many,TRBV7-9,TRBJ1-2,.,CASYQREKGTAGYTF,TGTGCCAGCTACCAGCGGGAGAAGGGGACCGCTGGCTACACCTTC
.,TRBV7-9,TRBJ1-1,.,CASSPIMGTEAFF,TGTGCCAGCAGCCCGATCATGGGCACTGAAGCTTTCTTT
.,TRBV12-3/TRBV12-4,TRBJ2-3,.,CASSLWVGDTQYF,TGTGCCAGCAGTTTGTGGGTCGGGGATACGCAGTATTTT
.,TRBV9,TRBJ1-1,.,CASSVGNGEAFF,TGTGCCAGCAGCGTAGGAAACGGTGAAGCTTTCTTT
few,TRBV12-3/TRBV12-4,TRBJ1-2,.,CASTRSPLNYGYTF,TGTGCCAGCACCCGGTCGCCCCTTAACTATGGCTACACCTTC
many,TRBV12-3/TRBV12-4,TRBJ2-5,.,CASSFRAAQPETQYF,TGTGCCAGCAGTTTTCGAGCGGCACAGCCAGAGACCCAGTACTTC
few,TRBV30,TRBJ1-5,TRBD1,CAWGGQLNQPQHF,TGTGCCTGGGGGGGACAGTTAAATCAGCCCCAGCATTTT
many,TRBV7-2,TRBJ2-7,.,CASSKNSVEQYF,TGTGCCAGCAGTAAAAATAGCGTCGAGCAGTACTTC
many,TRBV12-3/TRBV12-4,TRBJ2-5,.,CASSRGQRETQYF,TGTGCCAGCAGCCGAGGACAGCGGGAGACCCAGTACTTC
many,TRBV28,TRBJ1-2,TRBD1,CASSSRQGKKIYGYTF,TGTGCCAGCAGTTCGCGACAGGGAAAAAAGATCTATGGCTACACCTTC
.,TRBV10-1,TRBJ1-5,.,CARVARCLESNQPQHF,TGCGCCCGCGTCGCTCGTTGCCTGGAGAGCAATCAGCCCCAGCATTTT
.,TRBV28,TRBJ1-5,.,CAGSSSGGSNQPQHF,.
few,TRBV20-1,TRBJ2-7,TRBD2,CSGISGLASDEQYF,TGCAGTGGAATTTCGGGACTAGCGAGCGACGAGCAGTACTTC
.,TRBV3-1,TRBJ1-1,.,CASSQKQGGGTEAFF,TGTGCCAGCAGTCAAAAACAGGGAGGGGGAACTGAAGCTTTCTTT
few,TRBV19,TRBJ1-4,TRBD1,CASSIVRTGSNEKLFF,TGTGCCAGTAGTATAGTCCGGACAGGGTCAAATGAAAAACTGTTTTTT
few,TRBV19,TRBJ1-5,.,CASNAGISNQPQHF,TGTGCCAGTAATGCGGGGATAAGCAATCAGCCCCAGCATTTT
.,TRBV6-1,TRBJ1-5,.,CASLMTTGNSNQPQHF,TGTGCCAGCCTGATGACCACAGGGAATAGCAATCAGCCCCAGCATTTT
.,TRBV29-1,TRBJ1-5,.,CSVESGGGQPQHF,TGCAGCGTTGAATCCGGGGGCGGTCAGCCCCAGCATTTT
.,TRBV6-2/TRBV6-3,TRBJ2-2,.,CASSYLQAGELFF,TGTGCCAGCAGTTACTTACAGGCCGGGGAGCTGTTTTTT
.,TRBV29-1,TRBJ2-3,TRBD2,CSVELAGGPNTDTQYF,TGCAGCGTTGAACTAGCGGGAGGGCCAAACACAGATACGCAGTATTTT
few,TRBV11-2,TRBJ1-2,.,CASSLNRAGYTF,TGTGCCAGCAGCTTAAACAGGGCTGGCTACACCTTC
.,TRBV20-1,TRBJ1-5,TRBD1,CSARGTGGLLSSNQPQHF,TGCAGTGCTAGAGGGACAGGGGGCTTATTGTCTAGCAATCAGCCCCAGCATTTT
.,TRBV30,TRBJ1-1,.,CAWSVGAENTEAFF,TGTGCCTGGAGTGTGGGGGCTGAGAACACTGAAGCTTTCTTT
many,TRBV12-3/TRBV12-4,TRBJ1-2,TRBD1,CASSLGQALNYGYTF,TGTGCCAGCAGTTTGGGACAGGCTCTTAACTATGGCTACACCTTC
.,TRBV7-9,TRBJ1-1,TRBD1,CASSLGVLVGQGGTEAFF,TGTGCCAGCAGCTTAGGGGTCCTTGTCGGACAGGGTGGAACTGAAGCTTTCTTT
.,TRBV3-1,TRBJ1-4,.,CASSQDPGKPNEKLFF,TGTGCCAGCAGCCAAGATCCGGGGAAGCCTAATGAAAAACTGTTTTTT
.,TRBV2,TRBJ1-2,.,CASSEGGPSDYGYTF,TGTGCCAGCAGTGAAGGGGGACCTTCAGACTATGGCTACACCTTC
.,TRBV11-2,TRBJ2-3,.,CASSLGGSTDTQYF,TGTGCCAGCAGCTTAGGTGGGAGCACAGATACGCAGTATTTT
.,TRBV25-1,TRBJ2-1,TRBD2,CASSEYSGRDNEQFF,TGTGCCAGCAGTGAATACAGCGGGAGGGACAATGAGCAGTTCTTC
.,TRBV7-2,TRBJ1-1,.,CASSLAGGPNTEAFF,TGTGCCAGCAGCTTAGCCGGGGGGCCGAACACTGAAGCTTTCTTT
.,TRBV5-1,TRBJ2-7,TRBD2,CASSLRLAGVWEQYF,TGCGCCAGCAGCTTACGACTAGCGGGAGTGTGGGAGCAGTACTTC
few,TRBV30,TRBJ1-5,.,CAWGDGNQPQHF,TGTGCCTGGGGGGACGGAAATCAGCCCCAGCATTTT
many,TRBV20-1,TRBJ2-5,TRBD2,CSAYSGGGDGTQYF,TGCAGTGCTTACAGCGGGGGGGGGGATGGGACCCAGTACTTC
.,TRBV27,TRBJ2-1,TRBD2,CASGLRTRQPNEQFF,TGTGCCAGCGGTTTGCGGACTAGGCAACCAAATGAGCAGTTCTTC
.,TRBV20-1,TRBJ2-6,.,CSAPRVSGANVLTF,TGCAGTGCACCCCGGGTCTCTGGGGCCAACGTCCTGACTTTC
many,TRBV6-1,TRBJ1-2,.,CASSTDRANYGYTF,TGTGCCAGCAGTACGGACAGAGCTAACTATGGCTACACCTTC
.,TRBV25-1,TRBJ1-2,.,CASMGNDYGYTF,TGTGCCAGCATGGGGAACGACTATGGCTACACCTTC
.,TRBV12-3/TRBV12-4,TRBJ2-4,.,CASSPSSSNIQYF,TGTGCCAGCAGCCCCTCTAGCTCCAACATTCAGTACTTC
.,TRBV19,TRBJ2-2,.,CASSMTTSSQGTGELFF,TGTGCCAGTAGTATGACGACCTCTTCCCAGGGCACCGGGGAGCTGTTTTTT
.,TRBV6-2/TRBV6-3,TRBJ1-2,.,CASSIRALYGYTF,TGTGCCAGCAGTATCCGGGCCCTCTATGGCTACACCTTC
.,TRBV20-1,TRBJ2-5,TRBD1,CSARAGQGLGTQYF,TGCAGTGCTAGAGCAGGACAGGGCTTGGGGACCCAGTACTTC
many,TRBV2,TRBJ1-4,.,CASSESERRLFF,TGTGCCAGCAGTGAATCCGAGAGGAGATTGTTTTTT
.,TRBV7-6,TRBJ2-5,TRBD1,CASRSRDRGETQYF,TGTGCCAGCAGGAGCCGGGACAGGGGAGAGACCCAGTACTTC
few,TRBV7-9,TRBJ2-7,.,CASSPTPREQYF,TGTGCCAGCAGCCCAACGCCGAGGGAGCAGTACTTC
.,TRBV5-1,TRBJ2-7,.,CASSLNGATYEQYF,TGCGCCAGCAGCTTGAACGGGGCCACCTACGAGCAGTACTTC